The 21 T cell receptor beta chains presented below share a single source sample, sequenced in a study of identical twins. A single record per CDR3 protein comes from TCRdb applying MiXCR to the 5' RACE reads. Counted here are about 720,000 distinct CDR3 sequences, roughly 20% occurring once; the ten biggest clones make up less than 15%. A further study also used this sample, focusing on T cells expressing NK-cell markers.

The sequencing input was PBMCs. The receptor source for this set is a woman under 30 in good health.

This sequence joins TRBV20-1 and TRBJ2-5; D gene unclear. The length of the CDR3 is 14 residues. Germline CDR1 is DFQATT and CDR2 is SNEGSKA (reference sequence). Trimming removed 0 bases at V and 4 bases at J, with 12 bases between. As DNA, the CDR3 is TGCAGTGCTAGAGATTTGTGGTCGTCAGAGACCCAGTACTTC. Translated: CSARDLWSSETQYF.

This clonotype was observed a handful of times. V and J are TRBV5-5 and TRBJ2-7; D tentatively fits TRBD1 or TRBD2 (6 bases each). The CDR3 runs 15 residues. Germline lookup yields CDR1 SGHKS and CDR2 YYEKEE (reference sequence). V gave up 6 bases and J gave up 7 bases, with 23 bases separating them. The CDR3 loop is CASTPRGDLLEEQYF. DNA of the CDR3: TGTGCCAGCACCCCGAGGGGGGACTTGCTCGAAGAGCAGTACTTC.

The genes are TRBV12-3 or TRBV12-4 and TRBJ2-1; D is unclear. This CDR3 is built from 14 residues. The V end was cut by 10 bases, the J end by 0 bases, with 13 bases between. The CDR3 here is CATTTHASYNEQFF. CDR3 DNA sequence: TGTGCCACTACGACCCACGCCTCCTACAATGAGCAGTTCTTC.

The chain recombines TRBV4-3 with TRBJ2-1; D may be TRBD2 (6 bases). Germline V lookup: CDR1 LGHNA, CDR2 YSLEER. This CDR3 has 18 residues. Deletions cut 3 bases from V and 2 bases from J, with 20 bases between. CDR3 nucleotide sequence: TGCGCCAGCAGCCATCCCAACCGGAGGGACTCAACCTACAATGAGCAGTTCTTC. Its protein is CASSHPNRRDSTYNEQFF.

The chain combines TRBV29-1 with TRBJ2-7, with D maybe TRBD1 (5 bases). CDR1 is SQVTM and CDR2 is ANQGSEA in the germline V gene. The V and J ends lost 8 bases and 0 bases respectively, with 14 bases between them. There are 13 residues in the CDR3. The CDR3 nucleotides are TGCAGCATCGCCTTTAGGGGCTCCTACGAGCAGTACTTC. Translation gives CSIAFRGSYEQYF.

This clonotype was counted a few times. The genes are TRBV5-1 and TRBJ2-7, with D unclear. Trimming pared 0 bases from V and 6 bases from J, leaving 10 bases between. CDR3 length: 13 residues. Germline V CDR1 and CDR2: SGHRS, YFSETQ. The CDR3 sequence is CASSLAAPVEQYF. CDR3 DNA sequence: TGCGCCAGCAGCTTGGCCGCGCCAGTCGAGCAGTACTTC. Filled out from reference TRBV5-1 and TRBJ2-7, the complete variable domain reads KAGVTQTPRYLIKTRGQQVTLSCSPISGHRSVSWYQQTPGQGLQFLFEYFSETQRNKGNFPGRFSGRQFSNSRSEMNVSTLELGDSALYLCASSLAAPVEQYFGPGTRLTVT.

This clonotype was detected only a few times. This chain links TRBV20-1 with TRBJ1-2; 7 positions agree with TRBD1. The trim removed 7 bases at V and 2 bases at J, leaving 4 bases unmatched. The germline V gene encodes CDR1 DFQATT and CDR2 SNEGSKA (reference sequence). The length of the CDR3 is 12 residues. CDR3 loop: CSGYRGNYGYTF. As DNA, the CDR3 is TGCAGTGGATACAGGGGAAACTATGGCTACACCTTC.

This sequence joins TRBV6-1 and TRBJ2-7; D tentatively reads TRBD1 or TRBD2 (6 bases each). V was pared by 6 bases and J by 5 bases, with 17 bases between. The germline gives CDR1 MNHNS, CDR2 SASEGT. This CDR3 is built from 14 residues. CDR3 nucleotides: TGTGCCAGCAGCCTCCTTGGGGGGCCCCACGAGCAGTACTTC. Translating gives CASSLLGGPHEQYF.

This clonotype was seen more than once but under ten times. The V and J genes are TRBV7-2 and TRBJ2-1; 8 bases agree with TRBD2. The germline V gene encodes CDR1 SGHTA and CDR2 FQGNSA. Trimming cost V 5 bases and J 2 bases; bases outside gene matches: 8. There are 16 residues in the CDR3. CDR3 sequence reads: CASSPRSGVTYNEQFF. The DNA of the CDR3 is TGTGCCAGCAGCCCTCGTAGCGGGGTAACCTACAATGAGCAGTTCTTC.

This clonotype occurred a few times. The CDR3 region is CASSDSGVYEQYF. CDR3 DNA: TGCGCCAGCAGTGATAGTGGTGTCTACGAGCAGTACTTC. The chain combines TRBV10-1 with TRBJ2-7; D gene unclear. The CDR3 runs to 13 residues. Per the germline V gene, CDR1 is WNHNN and CDR2 is SYGVQD (reference sequence). V was shortened by 3 bases and J by 3 bases, with 9 bases between the two germline ends.

This clonotype came up a few times. This rearrangement joins TRBV3-1 to TRBJ2-5; no reliable D call. V gave up 2 bases and J gave up 4 bases, with 11 bases separating them. CDR3 size: 14 residues. Germline V gene data show CDR1 as LGHDT and CDR2 as YNNKEL (reference sequence). As DNA, the CDR3 is TGTGCCAGCAGCCAAAGGGCAATCCGAGAGACCCAGTACTTC. It codes for CASSQRAIRETQYF.

This chain connects TRBV12-3 or TRBV12-4 to TRBJ1-5, with a tentative D call TRBD1 (5 bases). The CDR3 runs 12 residues. The germline V and J ends were trimmed by 7 bases and 7 bases, with 11 bases remaining between them. CDR3 bases: TGTGCCAGCAAAGAAGGGGACCAGCCCCAGCATTTT. Its protein is CASKEGDQPQHF.

This clonotype was counted between two and nine times. Its ends do not fully match the called genes, so a read error is possible. V is TRBV29-1 and J is TRBJ2-3, with D perhaps matching TRBD2 (6 bases). Germline CDR1 SQVTM, CDR2 ANQGSEA. The CDR3 has 12 amino acids. The CDR3 DNA reads as TGCAGTATTAACCCGGGGGAAGATACGCAGTGTTTT. It specifies CSINPGEDTQCF.

This clonotype has just a few counts. V and J are TRBV12-3 or TRBV12-4 and TRBJ2-5, with 9 bases lining up with TRBD2. Losses at the gene ends were 4 bases for V and 5 bases for J; bases not matched to a gene: 5. The CDR3 consists of 14 residues. The CDR3 coding sequence is TGTGCCAGCAGTTCCTCTAGCGGGACTGAGACCCAGTACTTC. Its translation: CASSSSSGTETQYF.

This chain connects TRBV20-1 to TRBJ2-7; D not resolved. Germline loops: CDR1 DFQATT, CDR2 SNEGSKA (reference sequence). The length of the CDR3 is 14 residues. V lost 0 bases and J 3 bases, leaving 12 bases between the germline ends. The DNA of the CDR3 is TGCAGTGCTAGAGAATCCGCCTTTCTCTACGAGCAGTACTTC. As protein: CSARESAFLYEQYF.

This clonotype was counted a few times. The V and J genes are TRBV10-3 and TRBJ1-5, with a weak D call TRBD1 (6 bases). CDR1 is ENHRY, CDR2 SYGVKD, per germline. CDR3 length: 14 amino acids. The V end was cut by 3 bases, the J end by 3 bases, with 9 bases between. CDR3 nucleotide sequence: TGTGCCATCAGTGAAGGGACAAACAATCAGCCCCAGCATTTT. It specifies CAISEGTNNQPQHF.

This clonotype occurred many times. The chain couples TRBV12-3 or TRBV12-4 to TRBJ2-5, with D uncertain. Trimming removed 5 bases from V and 6 bases from J, with 7 bases in between. The CDR3 is made up of 11 amino acids. In nucleotides, the CDR3 is TGTGCCAGCAGTCTAGGGCAGACCCAGTACTTC. This sequence encodes CASSLGQTQYF.

This sequence joins TRBV5-5 and TRBJ1-1, with 10 bases matching TRBD1. Germline lookup yields CDR1 SGHKS and CDR2 YYEKEE (reference sequence). The CDR3 sequence is 15 residues long. V was pared by 4 bases and J by 4 bases, with 7 bases of the junction left unmatched. The DNA of the CDR3 is TGTGCCAGCAGCCCGGGACAGGGGTTTCCCACTGAAGCTTTCTTT. The encoded protein is CASSPGQGFPTEAFF.

This clonotype has a count of ten or more. This chain uses TRBV20-1 with TRBJ2-3; TRBD1 or TRBD2 may be the D gene (5 bases each). CDR1 is DFQATT, CDR2 SNEGSKA, per germline (reference sequence). V was cut by 5 bases and J by 1 base, with 16 bases left in between. This CDR3 region has 15 residues. The CDR3 is CSALATRDRTDTQYF. CDR3 nucleotides: TGCAGTGCTCTCGCTACCCGGGACCGCACAGATACGCAGTATTTT.

The chain recombines TRBV5-1 with TRBJ2-5; D unclear. The V end lost 3 bases, the J end lost 2 bases, and 14 bases lay between the germline ends. CDR1 is SGHRS, CDR2 YFSETQ, per germline. The CDR3 loop spans 15 amino acids. In nucleotides, the CDR3 is TGCGCCAGCAGCTCGTTAAATTGGGGTCAAGAGACCCAGTACTTC. Its translation: CASSSLNWGQETQYF.

V is TRBV20-1 and J is TRBJ1-6; TRBD1 is a possible D gene (5 bases). Germline V gene sequence: CDR1 DFQATT, CDR2 SNEGSKA (reference sequence). V lost 3 bases, J lost 7 bases, and 10 bases lay in between. The CDR3 spans 13 residues. CDR3 loop: CSASITGNSPLHF. CDR3 in DNA: TGCAGTGCTAGTATTACAGGAAATTCACCCCTCCACTTT.